This T cell receptor (beta chain) was retrieved from a study of shared clonotypes between healthy human individuals. This clone was picked up one time. The assay was immunoSEQ multiplex PCR, and TCRdb's table has in-frame clones only and misses some. The data show over 1.5 million clones, approximately 98% seen once. Trimming removed 7 bases from V and 0 bases from J, with 12 bases in between. This CDR3 is built from 13 residues. Germline V gene data show CDR1 as SQVTM and CDR2 as ANQGSEA. This TCR was sampled from a young man in good health. This chain joins TRBV29-1 and TRBJ1-1, with D uncertain. What was sequenced was naive CD4+ T cells sorted from blood. Subset defined: CD45RA+ positively selected. This chain's CDR3 is CSATRGVNTEAFF. The CDR3 nucleotides are TGCAGCGCGACACGGGGAGTGAACACTGAAGCTTTCTTT.